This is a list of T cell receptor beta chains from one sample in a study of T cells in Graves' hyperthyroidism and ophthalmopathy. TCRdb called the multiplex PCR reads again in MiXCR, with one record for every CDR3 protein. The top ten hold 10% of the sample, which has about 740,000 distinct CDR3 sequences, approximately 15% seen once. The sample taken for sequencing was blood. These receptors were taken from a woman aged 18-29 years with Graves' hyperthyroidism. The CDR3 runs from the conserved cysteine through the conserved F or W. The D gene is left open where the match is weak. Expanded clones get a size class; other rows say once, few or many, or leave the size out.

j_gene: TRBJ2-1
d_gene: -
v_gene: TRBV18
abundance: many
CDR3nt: TGTGCCAGCTCACCCGTGCCTGGGGATGAGCAGTTCTTC
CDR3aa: CASSPVPGDEQFF

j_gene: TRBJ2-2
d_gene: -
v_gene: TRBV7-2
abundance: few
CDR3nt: TGTGCCAGCAGCTTAGTTAGTCGGGGAACAACCGGGGAGCTGTTTTTT
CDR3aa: CASSLVSRGTTGELFF

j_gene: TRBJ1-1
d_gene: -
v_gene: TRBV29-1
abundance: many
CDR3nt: TGCAGCGCTTTGAACACTGAAGCTTTCTTT
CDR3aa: CSALNTEAFF

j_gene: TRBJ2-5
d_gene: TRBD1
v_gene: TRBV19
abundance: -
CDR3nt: TGTGCCAGTAGACGAGGAGGGACAGGGGTCGAGACCCAGTACTTC
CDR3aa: CASRRGGTGVETQYF

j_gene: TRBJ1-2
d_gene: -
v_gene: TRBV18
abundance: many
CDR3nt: TGTGCCAGCTCACCTGGGGGGAGTGGCTACACCTTC
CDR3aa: CASSPGGSGYTF

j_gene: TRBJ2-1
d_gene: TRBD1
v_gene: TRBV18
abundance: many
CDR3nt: TGTGCCAGCTCACTAGGGGGACAGACAGAGCAGTTCTTC
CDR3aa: CASSLGGQTEQFF

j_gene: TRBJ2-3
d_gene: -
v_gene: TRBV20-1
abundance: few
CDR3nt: TGCAGTGCTAGAGTTCGAGACGTTGGGGGCCCAGATACGCAGTATTTT
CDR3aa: CSARVRDVGGPDTQYF

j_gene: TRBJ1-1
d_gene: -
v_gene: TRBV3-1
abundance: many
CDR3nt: TGTGCCAGCAGCCAAGTGCCCATGTTGGGGAACACTGAAGCTTTCTTT
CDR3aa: CASSQVPMLGNTEAFF

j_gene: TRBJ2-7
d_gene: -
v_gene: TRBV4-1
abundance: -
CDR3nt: TGCGCCAGCAGCCAAAGTGTCAGCTACGAGCAGTACTTC
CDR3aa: CASSQSVSYEQYF

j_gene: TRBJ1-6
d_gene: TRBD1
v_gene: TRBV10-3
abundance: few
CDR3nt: TGTGCCATCAGCCGGGACAGCTCCTATAATTCACCCCTCCACTTT
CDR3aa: CAISRDSSYNSPLHF

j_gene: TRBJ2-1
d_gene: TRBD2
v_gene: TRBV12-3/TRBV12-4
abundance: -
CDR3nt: TGTGCCAGCAGTTTAAGGTCTAGCGGGAGGGCCAATGAGCAGTTCTTC
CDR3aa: CASSLRSSGRANEQFF

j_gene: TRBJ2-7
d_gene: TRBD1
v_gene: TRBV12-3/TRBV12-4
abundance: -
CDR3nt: TGTGCCAGCAGTTTACTCGGGACAGGGGCCTACGAGCAGTACTTC
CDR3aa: CASSLLGTGAYEQYF

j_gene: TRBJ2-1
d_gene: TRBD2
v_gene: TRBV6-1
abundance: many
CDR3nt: TGTGCCAGCAGTGAACTCTCGAGCGGGAGCTCCTACAATGAGCAGTTCTTC
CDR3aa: CASSELSSGSSYNEQFF

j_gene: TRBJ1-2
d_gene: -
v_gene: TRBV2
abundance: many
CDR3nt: TGTGCCAGCGAAGGGGTAAAGTATGGCTACACCTTC
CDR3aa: CASEGVKYGYTF

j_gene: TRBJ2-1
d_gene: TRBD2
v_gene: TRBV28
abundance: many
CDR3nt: TGTGCCAGCTGGGGCGGGAGGGCCCCCGAGCAGTTCTTC
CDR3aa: CASWGGRAPEQFF

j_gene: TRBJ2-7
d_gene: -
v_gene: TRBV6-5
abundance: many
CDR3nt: TGTGCCAGCAGTTACTTGGGACACGGAAGAACATCCTACGAGCAGTACTTC
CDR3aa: CASSYLGHGRTSYEQYF

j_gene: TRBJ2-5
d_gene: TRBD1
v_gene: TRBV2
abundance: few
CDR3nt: TGTGCCAGCAGGCCCCCAGGGGGTAAAGCAACACAAGAGACCCAGTACTTC
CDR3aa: CASRPPGGKATQETQYF

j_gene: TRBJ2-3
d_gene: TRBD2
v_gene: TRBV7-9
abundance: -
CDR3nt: TGTGCCAGCAGCTCCGGACTCTCCGGGACTAGGAGAGATACGCAGTATTTT
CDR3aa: CASSSGLSGTRRDTQYF

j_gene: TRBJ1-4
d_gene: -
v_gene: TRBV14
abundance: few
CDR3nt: TGTGCCAGCAGCCAAGATATGTGGCATGGTGAAAAACTGTTTTTT
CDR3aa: CASSQDMWHGEKLFF

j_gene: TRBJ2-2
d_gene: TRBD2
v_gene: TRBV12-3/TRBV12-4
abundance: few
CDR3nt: TGTGCCAGCAGCTCGTTGCTATCAGCGGGAGGCACCGGGGAGCTGTTTTTT
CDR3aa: CASSSLLSAGGTGELFF

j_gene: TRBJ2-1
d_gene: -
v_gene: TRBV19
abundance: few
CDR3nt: TGTGCCAGTAATGGGGGAGCATCCTACAATGAGCAGTTCTTC
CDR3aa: CASNGGASYNEQFF

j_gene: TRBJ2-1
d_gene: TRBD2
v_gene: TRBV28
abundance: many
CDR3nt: TGTGCCAGCACTTTCCCCGGGACTAGCGGGAAGTATGAGCAGTTCTTC
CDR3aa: CASTFPGTSGKYEQFF

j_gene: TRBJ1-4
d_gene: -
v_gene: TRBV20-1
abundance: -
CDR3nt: TGCAGTGCTAGCAGCGGCAGGGCTGGTGAAAAACTGTTTTTT
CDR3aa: CSASSGRAGEKLFF

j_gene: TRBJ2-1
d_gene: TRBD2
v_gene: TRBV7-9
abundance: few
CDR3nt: TGTGCCAGCAGCTTTTTAGCGGGAGGGCCTGTGAATGAGCAGTTCTTC
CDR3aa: CASSFLAGGPVNEQFF

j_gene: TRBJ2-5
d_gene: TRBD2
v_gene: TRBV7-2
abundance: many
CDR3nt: TGTGCCAGCAGCTTAAGACCGCTAGGCGCCAGCGGGGTGACCCAGTACTTC
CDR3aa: CASSLRPLGASGVTQYF

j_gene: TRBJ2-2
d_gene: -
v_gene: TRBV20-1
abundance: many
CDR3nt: TGCAGTGCCATCGGAGGGAGCAACACCGGGGAGCTGTTTTTT
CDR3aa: CSAIGGSNTGELFF

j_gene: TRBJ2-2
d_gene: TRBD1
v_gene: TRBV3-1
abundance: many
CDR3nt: TGTGCCAGCAGCGGCCGGGACAGGGGGCGCACCGGGGAGCTGTTTTTT
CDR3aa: CASSGRDRGRTGELFF

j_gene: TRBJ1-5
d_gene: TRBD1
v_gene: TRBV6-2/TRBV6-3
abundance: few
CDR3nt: TGTGCCAGCGACAGGGGTTTTGATCAGCCCCAGCATTTT
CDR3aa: CASDRGFDQPQHF

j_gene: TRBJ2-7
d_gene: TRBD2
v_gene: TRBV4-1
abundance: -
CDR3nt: TGCGCCAGCAGCCAGCCCACTAGCGGGATTGGCGAGCAGTACTTC
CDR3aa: CASSQPTSGIGEQYF

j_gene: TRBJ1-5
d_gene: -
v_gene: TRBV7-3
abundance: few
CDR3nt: TGTGCCAGTAAATCAAATTCCCATATCACCGATCAGCCCCAGCATTTT
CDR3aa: CASKSNSHITDQPQHF

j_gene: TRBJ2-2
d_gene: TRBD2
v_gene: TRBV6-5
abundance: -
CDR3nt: TGTGCCAGCAGTTACATGCAGGGAGGGGCCGGGGAGCTGTTTTTT
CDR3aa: CASSYMQGGAGELFF

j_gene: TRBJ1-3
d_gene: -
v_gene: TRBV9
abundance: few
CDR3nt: TGTGCCAGCAGCGTCCACGCCGGGGATCGCTCTGGAAACACCATATATTTT
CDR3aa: CASSVHAGDRSGNTIYF

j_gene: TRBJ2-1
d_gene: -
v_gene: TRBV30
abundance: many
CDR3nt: TGTGCCTACGCAGATAGCTCCTACAATGAGCAGTTCTTC
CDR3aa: CAYADSSYNEQFF

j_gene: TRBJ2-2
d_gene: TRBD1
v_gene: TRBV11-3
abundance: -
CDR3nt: TGTGCCAGCAGCCCGACAGGGGCTAGCCGTGAGCTGTTTTTT
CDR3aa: CASSPTGASRELFF

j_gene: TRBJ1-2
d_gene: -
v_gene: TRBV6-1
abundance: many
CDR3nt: TGTGCCAGCAGTGAACGCTATGGCTACACCTTC
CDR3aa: CASSERYGYTF

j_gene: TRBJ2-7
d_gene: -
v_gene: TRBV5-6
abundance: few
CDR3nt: TGTGCCAGCAGCTTTTTGGAGTCGGTCGAGCAGTACTTC
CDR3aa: CASSFLESVEQYF

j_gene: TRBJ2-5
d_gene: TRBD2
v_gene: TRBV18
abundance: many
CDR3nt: TGTGCCAGCTCACCGAAGCTAGCGGGAGGGGAAGAGACCCAGTACTTC
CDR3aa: CASSPKLAGGEETQYF

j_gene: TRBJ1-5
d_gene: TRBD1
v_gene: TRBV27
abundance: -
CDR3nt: TGTGCCACTGGACAGGGAGGCTCAAATCAGCCCCAGCATTTT
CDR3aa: CATGQGGSNQPQHF

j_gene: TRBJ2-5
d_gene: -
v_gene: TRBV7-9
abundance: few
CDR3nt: TGTGCCAGCAGCTTTCTCGGGACACCTAAAGAGACCCAGTACTTC
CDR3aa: CASSFLGTPKETQYF

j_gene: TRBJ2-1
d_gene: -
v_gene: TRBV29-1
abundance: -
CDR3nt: TGCAGCGTTGAGTCTCCCCAGAGCTCCTACAATGAGCAGTTCTTC
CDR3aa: CSVESPQSSYNEQFF

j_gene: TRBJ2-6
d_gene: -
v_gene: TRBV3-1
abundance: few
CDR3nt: TGTGCCAGCAGCCCCAGGGTAAGGGCTGGGGCCAACGTCCTGACTTTC
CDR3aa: CASSPRVRAGANVLTF

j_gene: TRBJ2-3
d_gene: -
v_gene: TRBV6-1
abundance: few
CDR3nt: TGTGCCAGCAGTGGGTCAGTAACGCACACAGATACGCAGTATTTT
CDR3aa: CASSGSVTHTDTQYF

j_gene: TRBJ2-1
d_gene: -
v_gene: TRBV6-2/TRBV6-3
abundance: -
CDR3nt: TGTGCCAGCACCAGCCGGGACCCCTCCTACAATGAGCAGTTCTTC
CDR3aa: CASTSRDPSYNEQFF

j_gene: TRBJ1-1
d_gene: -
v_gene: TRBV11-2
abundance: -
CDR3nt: TGTGCCAGCAGCTTAGGAATGGAGAACACTGAAGCTTTCTTT
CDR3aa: CASSLGMENTEAFF

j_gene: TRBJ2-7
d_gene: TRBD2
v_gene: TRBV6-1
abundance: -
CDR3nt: TGTGCCAGCAGGACACCGACTAGCAGAACCCCCCACGAGCAGTACTTC
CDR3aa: CASRTPTSRTPHEQYF

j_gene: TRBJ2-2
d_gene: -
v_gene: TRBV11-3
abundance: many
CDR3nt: TGTGCCAGCAGCTTACAGGGGATGAACACCGGGGAGCTGTTTTTT
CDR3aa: CASSLQGMNTGELFF

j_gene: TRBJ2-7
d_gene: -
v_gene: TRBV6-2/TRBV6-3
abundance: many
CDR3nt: TGTGCCAGCACGTCGCTAGGTGCGCGGCGCTACGAGCAGTACTTC
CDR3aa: CASTSLGARRYEQYF

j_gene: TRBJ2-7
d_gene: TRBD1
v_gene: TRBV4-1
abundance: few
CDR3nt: TGCGCCAGCAGCCAAGTAGGGGGACAGGACTACGAGCAGTACTTC
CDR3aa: CASSQVGGQDYEQYF